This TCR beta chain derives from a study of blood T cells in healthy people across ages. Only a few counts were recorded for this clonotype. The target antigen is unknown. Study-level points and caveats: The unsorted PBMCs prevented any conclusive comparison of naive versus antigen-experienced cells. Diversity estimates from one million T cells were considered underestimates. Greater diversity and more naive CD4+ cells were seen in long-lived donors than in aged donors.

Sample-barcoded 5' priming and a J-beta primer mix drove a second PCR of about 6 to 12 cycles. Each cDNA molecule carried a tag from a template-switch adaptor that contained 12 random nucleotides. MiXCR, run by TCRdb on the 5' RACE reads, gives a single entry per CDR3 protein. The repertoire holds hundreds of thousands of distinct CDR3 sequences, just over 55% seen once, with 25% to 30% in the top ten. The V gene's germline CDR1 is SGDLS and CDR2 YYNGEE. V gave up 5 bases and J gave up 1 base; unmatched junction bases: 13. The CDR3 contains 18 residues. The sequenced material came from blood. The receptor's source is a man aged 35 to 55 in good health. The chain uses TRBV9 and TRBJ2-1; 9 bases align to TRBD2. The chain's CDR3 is CASSFVMGGGGSYNEQFF. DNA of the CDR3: TGTGCCAGCAGTTTTGTCATGGGCGGGGGGGGTTCCTACAATGAGCAGTTCTTC.